The 3 T cell receptor beta chains listed next were all sequenced from one sample in a study of blood T cell repertoires in COVID-19. Using immunoSEQ multiplex PCR, the repertoire was profiled, and TCRdb retains in-frame clones only, with some absent. There are fewer than 250,000 clones in the sample; around nine tenths occur only once, and about 2.5% lies in the top ten. The specimen was peripheral blood. The receptors come from a woman in her fifties or sixties with acute or convalescent COVID-19.

The chain is built from TRBV28 and TRBJ1-5, with 7 bases fitting TRBD1. V gave up 4 bases and J gave up 4 bases; unmatched junction bases: 4. The germline V gene has CDR1 MDHEN and CDR2 SYDVKM. The CDR3 spans 14 residues. The CDR3 region has the DNA TGTGCCAGCAGTTCAAGACAGGGTAATCAGCCCCAGCATTTT. It yields the protein CASSSRQGNQPQHF. The full variable domain, rest sourced from reference TRBV28 and TRBJ1-5, is DVKVTQSSRYLVKRTGEKVFLECVQDMDHENMFWYRQDPGLGLRLIYFSYDVKMKEKGDIPEGYSVSREKKERFSLILESASTNQTSMYLCASSSRQGNQPQHFGDGTRLSIL.

The V and J genes are TRBV6-1 and TRBJ2-3, with D tentatively TRBD1 (6 bases). The CDR3 extends over 16 amino acids. The germline V gene encodes CDR1 MNHNS and CDR2 SASEGT. V lost 4 bases and J lost 1, with 15 bases in between. The CDR3 region is CASSGYADRGTDTQYF. The CDR3 DNA is TGTGCCAGCAGTGGCTATGCGGACAGAGGCACAGATACGCAGTATTTT.

This clone was detected a few times. The genes are TRBV27 and TRBJ1-6; no firm D call. The germline V and J ends were trimmed by 3 bases and 0 bases, with 15 bases remaining between them. Germline V lookup: CDR1 MNHEY, CDR2 SMNVEV (reference sequence). The CDR3 contains 18 residues. The CDR3 coding sequence is TGTGCCAGCAGTTTTCGGCAGGCCTCCAGCTCCTATAATTCACCCCTCCACTTT. Translated, it gives CASSFRQASSSYNSPLHF.